The rows below give T cell receptor beta chains drawn from one sample of a study of blood T cell repertoires in COVID-19. Method: immunoSEQ multiplex PCR; TCRdb's copy keeps in-frame clones and lacks some. Seen here are 130,000 or so clones, more than 60% observed once, and the top ten hold approximately 17%. Sequenced sample: peripheral blood. Receptor source: a man aged 45-60 years with acute or convalescent COVID-19. Each CDR3 is given with its conserved first and last residue. Only part of the rows carry a size: once, few, many, or a class if the clone is expanded.

>.|TRBV7-5
CVRSLNFWFEDEQYF
>.|TRBV2
CGDSISGNTIYF
>.|TRBV11-2
CATSGVVGNTIYF
>.|TRBV5-1
CASSLAGETYNEQFF
>once|TRBV6-6
CASSYRGGSYNSPLHF
>.|TRBV10-1
CASSEAGTPSTDTQYF
>.|TRBV2
CASRRRTSGSTDTQYF
>.|TRBV24-1
CATSETYGDKQETQYF
>.|TRBV7-8
CASSVWTSGGTDTGELFF
>.|TRBV11-3
CASSLTIAGGNEQFF
>few|TRBV28
CASSQPGQGAKLFF
>.|TRBV29-1
CSETGTSGETQYF
>.|TRBV5-1
CASSKGGIDYGYTF
>once|TRBV25-1
CASSEQATYGYTF
>.|TRBV3-1/TRBV3-2
CASRPVGQGDTEAFF
>.|TRBV6-5
CASSYSGGSNEKLFF
>.|TRBV7-8
CASRGQGAGSPLHF
>.|TRBV19
CASSTRMNTEAFF
>.|TRBV2
CASSIARGNEKLFF
>.|TRBV20-1
CSASWQGDDTEAFF
>.|TRBV24-1
CATSDSRSSTDTQYF
>.|TRBV25-1
CASSRQGANVLTF
>.|TRBV9
CASSVNPSVTGELFF
>.|TRBV2
CASSDLQTNEKLFF
>once|TRBV5-1
CASSLEGRDSGQYF
>.|TRBV2
CASSLFDNNEQFF
>.|TRBV5-1
CASSFEGASGTGELFF
>once|TRBV5-1
CASSFGTGNTEAFF
>.|TRBV6-5
CASAGRGEDQPQHF